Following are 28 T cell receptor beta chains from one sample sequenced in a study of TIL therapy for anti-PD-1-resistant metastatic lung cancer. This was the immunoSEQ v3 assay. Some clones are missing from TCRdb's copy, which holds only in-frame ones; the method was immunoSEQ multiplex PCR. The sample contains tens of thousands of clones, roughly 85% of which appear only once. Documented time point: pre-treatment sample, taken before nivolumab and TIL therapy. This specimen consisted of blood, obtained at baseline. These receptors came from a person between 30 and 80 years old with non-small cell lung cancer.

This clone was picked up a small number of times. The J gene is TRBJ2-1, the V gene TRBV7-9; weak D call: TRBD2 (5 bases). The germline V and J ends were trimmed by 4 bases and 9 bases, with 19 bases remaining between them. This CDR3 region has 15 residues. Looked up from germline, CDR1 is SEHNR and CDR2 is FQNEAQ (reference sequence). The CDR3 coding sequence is TGTGCCAGCAGCTCCCTCGAACGGGAAGGTGTTGAGCAGTTCTTC. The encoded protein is CASSSLEREGVEQFF.

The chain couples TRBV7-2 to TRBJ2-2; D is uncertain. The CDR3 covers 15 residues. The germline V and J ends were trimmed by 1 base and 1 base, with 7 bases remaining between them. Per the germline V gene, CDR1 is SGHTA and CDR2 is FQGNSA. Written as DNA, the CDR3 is TGTGCCAGCAGCTTAGGATTTCGGAACACCGGGGAGCTGTTTTTT. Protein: CASSLGFRNTGELFF.

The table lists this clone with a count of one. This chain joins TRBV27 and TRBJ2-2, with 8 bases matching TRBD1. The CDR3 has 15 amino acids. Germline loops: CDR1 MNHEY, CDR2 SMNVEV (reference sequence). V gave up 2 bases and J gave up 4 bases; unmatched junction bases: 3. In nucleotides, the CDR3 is TGTGCCAGCAGTTTACAGGGGGCAAGCACCGGGGAGCTGTTTTTT. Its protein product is CASSLQGASTGELFF.

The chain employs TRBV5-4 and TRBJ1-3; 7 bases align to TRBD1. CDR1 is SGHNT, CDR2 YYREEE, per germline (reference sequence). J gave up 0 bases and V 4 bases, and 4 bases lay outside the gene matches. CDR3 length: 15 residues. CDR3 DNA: TGTGCCAGCAGCGTACAGGGGAGCTCTGGAAACACCATATATTTT. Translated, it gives CASSVQGSSGNTIYF.

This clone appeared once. CDR3 sequence: CASNIMWADNEKLFF. CDR3 DNA: TGTGCCAGCAACATCATGTGGGCCGATAATGAAAAACTGTTTTTT. The rearrangement uses TRBV5-8 and TRBJ1-4; D is undetermined. Trimming took off 6 bases at V and 4 bases at J, with 16 bases between the two ends. Germline V gene lookup returns CDR1 SGHTS and CDR2 YDEGEE. This CDR3 has 15 amino acids.

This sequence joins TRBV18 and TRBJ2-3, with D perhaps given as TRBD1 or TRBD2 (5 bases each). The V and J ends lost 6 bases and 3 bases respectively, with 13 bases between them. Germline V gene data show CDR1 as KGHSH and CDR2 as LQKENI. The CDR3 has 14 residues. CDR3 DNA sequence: TGTGCCAGCTCCCCGGGACCAGCGACAGATACGCAGTATTTT. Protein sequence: CASSPGPATDTQYF. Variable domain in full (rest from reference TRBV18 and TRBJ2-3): NAGVMQNPRHLVRRRGQEARLRCSPMKGHSHVYWYRQLPEEGLKFMVYLQKENIIDESGMPKERFSAEFPKEGPSILRIQQVVRGDSAAYFCASSPGPATDTQYFGPGTRLTVL.

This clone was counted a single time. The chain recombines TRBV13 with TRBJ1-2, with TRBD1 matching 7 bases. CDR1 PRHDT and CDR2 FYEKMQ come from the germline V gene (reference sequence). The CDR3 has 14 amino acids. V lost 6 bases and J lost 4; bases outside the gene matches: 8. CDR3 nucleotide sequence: TGTGCCAGCAGTTCCAGGGCAGGGGGCTATGGCTACACCTTC. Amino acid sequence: CASSSRAGGYGYTF.

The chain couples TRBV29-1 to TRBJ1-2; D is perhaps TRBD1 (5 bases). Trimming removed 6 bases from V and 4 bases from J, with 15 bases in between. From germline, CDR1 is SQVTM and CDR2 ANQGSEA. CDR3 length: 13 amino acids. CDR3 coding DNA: TGCAGCGTGTTTGACCGGGGGGGCTATGGCTACACCTTC. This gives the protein CSVFDRGGYGYTF.

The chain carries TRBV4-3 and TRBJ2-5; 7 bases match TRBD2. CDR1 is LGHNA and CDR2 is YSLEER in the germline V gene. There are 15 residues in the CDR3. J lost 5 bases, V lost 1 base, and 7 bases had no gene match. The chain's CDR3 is CASSQVLATWETQYF. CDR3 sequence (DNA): TGCGCCAGCAGCCAAGTACTAGCGACTTGGGAGACCCAGTACTTC.

The CDR3 bases are TGCGCCAGCAGCCCGCTCTCTAGCGGGGACCCCTCCGAGACCCAGTACTTC. Translated: CASSPLSSGDPSETQYF. The J gene is TRBJ2-5, the V gene TRBV4-3; TRBD2 aligns across 9 bases. CDR3 length equals 17 residues. From germline, CDR1 is LGHNA and CDR2 YSLEER. The trim removed 4 bases at V and 5 bases at J, leaving 14 bases unmatched.

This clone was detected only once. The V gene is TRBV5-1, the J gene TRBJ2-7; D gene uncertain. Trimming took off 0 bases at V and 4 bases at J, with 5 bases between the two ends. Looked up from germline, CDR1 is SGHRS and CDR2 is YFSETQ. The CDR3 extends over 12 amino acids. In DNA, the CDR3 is TGCGCCAGCAGCTTGGATCGTTACGAGCAGTACTTC. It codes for CASSLDRYEQYF. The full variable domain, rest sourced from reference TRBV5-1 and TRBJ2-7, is KAGVTQTPRYLIKTRGQQVTLSCSPISGHRSVSWYQQTPGQGLQFLFEYFSETQRNKGNFPGRFSGRQFSNSRSEMNVSTLELGDSALYLCASSLDRYEQYFGPGTRLTVT.

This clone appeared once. The CDR3 sequence is CASSPGGGNEQFF. The CDR3 DNA reads TGTGCCAGCAGCCCAGGGGGGGGTAATGAGCAGTTCTTC. V and J are TRBV11-3 and TRBJ2-1; D may be TRBD1 or TRBD2 (7 bases each). This CDR3 spans 13 amino acids. Germline V gives CDR1 SGHNT, CDR2 YENEEA. V lost 5 bases and J 7 bases, leaving 12 bases between the germline ends.

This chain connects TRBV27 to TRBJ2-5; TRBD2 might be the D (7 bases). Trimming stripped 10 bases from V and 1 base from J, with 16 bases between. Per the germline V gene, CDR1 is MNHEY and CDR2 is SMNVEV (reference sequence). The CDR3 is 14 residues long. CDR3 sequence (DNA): TGTGCCACTAGGAGGGGGGGATCCCAAGAGACCCAGTACTTC. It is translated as CATRRGGSQETQYF.

CDR3 amino acids: CASTGQTVTGNTIYF. CDR3 nucleotide sequence: TGTGCCAGCACCGGCCAGACAGTTACTGGAAACACCATATATTTT. This sequence joins TRBV7-2 and TRBJ1-3; TRBD1 is a possible D gene (5 bases). CDR1 is SGHTA, CDR2 FQGNSA, per germline. Deletions cut 7 bases from V and 2 bases from J, with 15 bases between. This CDR3 has 15 residues.

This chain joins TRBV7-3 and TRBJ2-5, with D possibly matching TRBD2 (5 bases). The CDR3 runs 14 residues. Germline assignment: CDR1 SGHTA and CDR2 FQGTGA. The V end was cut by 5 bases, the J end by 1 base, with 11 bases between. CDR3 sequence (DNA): TGTGCCAGCAGCCCCTTTGGGAGCCAAGAGACCCAGTACTTC. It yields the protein CASSPFGSQETQYF.

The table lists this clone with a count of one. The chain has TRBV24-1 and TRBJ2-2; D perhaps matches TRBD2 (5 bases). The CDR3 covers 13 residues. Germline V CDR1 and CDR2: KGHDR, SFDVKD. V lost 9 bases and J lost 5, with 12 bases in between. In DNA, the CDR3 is TGTGCCACCGGCCGGGGAGAGACCGGGGAGCTGTTTTTT. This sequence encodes CATGRGETGELFF.

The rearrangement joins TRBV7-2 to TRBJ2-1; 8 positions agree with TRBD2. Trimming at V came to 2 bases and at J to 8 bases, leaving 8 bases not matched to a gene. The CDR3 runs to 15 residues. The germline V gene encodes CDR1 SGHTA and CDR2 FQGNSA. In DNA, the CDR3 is TGTGCCAGCAGCTTAAACGGGGGGGCCGGAGATGAGCAGTTCTTC. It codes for CASSLNGGAGDEQFF.

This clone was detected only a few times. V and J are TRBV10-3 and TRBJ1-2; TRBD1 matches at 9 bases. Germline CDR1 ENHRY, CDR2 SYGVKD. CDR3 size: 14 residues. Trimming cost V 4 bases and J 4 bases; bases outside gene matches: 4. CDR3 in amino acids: CAISGGQGSYGYTF. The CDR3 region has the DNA TGTGCCATCAGTGGAGGACAGGGGAGCTATGGCTACACCTTC.

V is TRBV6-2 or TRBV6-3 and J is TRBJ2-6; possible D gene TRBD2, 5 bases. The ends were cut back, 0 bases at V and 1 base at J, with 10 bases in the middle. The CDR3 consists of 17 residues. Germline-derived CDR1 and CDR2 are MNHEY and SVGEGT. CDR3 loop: CASSYSIGVSGANVLTF. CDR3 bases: TGTGCCAGCAGTTACTCGATCGGGGTATCTGGGGCCAACGTCCTGACTTTC.

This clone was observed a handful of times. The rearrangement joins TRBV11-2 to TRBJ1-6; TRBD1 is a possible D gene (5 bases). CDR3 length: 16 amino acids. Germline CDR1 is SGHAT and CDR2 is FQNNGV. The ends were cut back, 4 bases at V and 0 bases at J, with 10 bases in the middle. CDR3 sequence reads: CASSWDRSSYNSPLHF. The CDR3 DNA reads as TGTGCCAGCAGCTGGGACCGGAGCTCCTATAATTCACCCCTCCACTTT.

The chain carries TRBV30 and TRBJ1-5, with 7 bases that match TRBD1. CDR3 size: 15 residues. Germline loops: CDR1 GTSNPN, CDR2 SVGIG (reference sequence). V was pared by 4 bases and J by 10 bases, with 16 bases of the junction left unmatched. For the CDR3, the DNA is TGTGCCTGGAACACCGGGACAGCCGGGGAGGGACCCCAGCATTTT. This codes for CAWNTGTAGEGPQHF.

CDR3 in DNA: TGTGCCAGCAGGCCGCCGGGCCTCAGCTCCTACGAGCAGTACTTC. It yields the protein CASRPPGLSSYEQYF. This chain connects TRBV28 to TRBJ2-7, with D unclear. This CDR3 contains 15 residues. V lost 6 bases and J 0 bases, leaving 15 bases between the germline ends. Germline V CDR1 and CDR2: MDHEN, SYDVKM.

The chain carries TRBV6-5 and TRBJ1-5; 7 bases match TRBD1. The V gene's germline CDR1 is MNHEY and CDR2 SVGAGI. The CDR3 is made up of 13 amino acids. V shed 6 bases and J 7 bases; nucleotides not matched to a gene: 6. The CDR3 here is CASRQGFGQPQHF. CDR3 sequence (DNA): TGTGCCAGCAGACAGGGGTTTGGGCAGCCCCAGCATTTT.

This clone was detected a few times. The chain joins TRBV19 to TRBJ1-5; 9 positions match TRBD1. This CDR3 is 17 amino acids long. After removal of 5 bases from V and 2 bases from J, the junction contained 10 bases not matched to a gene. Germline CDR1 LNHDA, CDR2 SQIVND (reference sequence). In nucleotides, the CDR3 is TGTGCCAGTAGTCAAGTACAGGGGGCTCTTCGCAATCAGCCCCAGCATTTT. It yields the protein CASSQVQGALRNQPQHF. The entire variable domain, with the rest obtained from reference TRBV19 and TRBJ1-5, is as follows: DGGITQSPKYLFRKEGQNVTLSCEQNLNHDAMYWYRQDPGQGLRLIYYSQIVNDFQKGDIAEGYSVSREKKESFPLTVTSAQKNPTAFYLCASSQVQGALRNQPQHFGDGTRLSIL.

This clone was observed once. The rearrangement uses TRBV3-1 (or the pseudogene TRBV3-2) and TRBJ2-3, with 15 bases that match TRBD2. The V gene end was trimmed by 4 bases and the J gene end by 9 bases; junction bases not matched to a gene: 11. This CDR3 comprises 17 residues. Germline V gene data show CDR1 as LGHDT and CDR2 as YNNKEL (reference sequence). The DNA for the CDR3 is TGTGCCAGCAGCCCGGGACTAGCGGGAGGTCGTCAGGGGACGCAGTATTTT. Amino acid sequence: CASSPGLAGGRQGTQYF.

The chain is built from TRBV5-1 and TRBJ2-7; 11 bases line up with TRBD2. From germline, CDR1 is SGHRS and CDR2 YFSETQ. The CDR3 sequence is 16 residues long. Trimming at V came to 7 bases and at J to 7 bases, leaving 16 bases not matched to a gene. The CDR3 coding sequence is TGCGCCAGCTCCGGGGGGGCTAGCGGGAGGCCCGAGGAGCAGTACTTC. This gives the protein CASSGGASGRPEEQYF.

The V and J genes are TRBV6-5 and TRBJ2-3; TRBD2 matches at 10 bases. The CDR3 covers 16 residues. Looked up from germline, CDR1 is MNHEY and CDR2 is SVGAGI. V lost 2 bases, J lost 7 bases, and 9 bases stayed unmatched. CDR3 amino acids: CASSYPSGGALHTQYF. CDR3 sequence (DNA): TGTGCCAGCAGTTACCCCAGCGGGGGGGCCCTCCATACGCAGTATTTT.

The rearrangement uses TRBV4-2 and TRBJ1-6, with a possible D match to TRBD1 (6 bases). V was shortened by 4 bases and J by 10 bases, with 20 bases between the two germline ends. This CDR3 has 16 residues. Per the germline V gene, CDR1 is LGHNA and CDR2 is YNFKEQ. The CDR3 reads CASSPPTGTQKSPLHF. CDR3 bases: TGTGCCAGCAGCCCCCCGACCGGGACACAAAAGTCACCCCTCCACTTT.